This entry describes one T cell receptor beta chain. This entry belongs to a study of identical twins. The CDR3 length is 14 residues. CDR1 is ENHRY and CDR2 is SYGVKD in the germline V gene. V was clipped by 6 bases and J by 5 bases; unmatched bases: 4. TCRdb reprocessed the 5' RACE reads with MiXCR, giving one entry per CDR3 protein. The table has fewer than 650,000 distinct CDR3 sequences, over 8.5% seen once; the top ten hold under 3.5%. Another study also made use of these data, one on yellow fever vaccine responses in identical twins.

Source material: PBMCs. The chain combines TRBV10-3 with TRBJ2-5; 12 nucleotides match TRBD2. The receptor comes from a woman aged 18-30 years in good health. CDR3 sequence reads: CAISRTSGAETQYF. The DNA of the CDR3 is TGTGCCATCAGCCGGACTAGCGGGGCGGAGACCCAGTACTTC.